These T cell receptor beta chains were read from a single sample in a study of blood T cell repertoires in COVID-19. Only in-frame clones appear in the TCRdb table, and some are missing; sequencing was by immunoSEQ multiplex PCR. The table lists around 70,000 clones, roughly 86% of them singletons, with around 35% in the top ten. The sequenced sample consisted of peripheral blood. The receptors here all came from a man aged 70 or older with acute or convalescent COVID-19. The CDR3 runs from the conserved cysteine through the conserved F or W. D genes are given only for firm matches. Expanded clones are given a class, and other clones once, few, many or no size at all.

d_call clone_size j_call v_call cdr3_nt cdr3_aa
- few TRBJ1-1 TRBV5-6 TGTGCCAGCAGCTTGTCTTACACAGGGAAGGAGGCTGAAGCTTTCTTT CASSLSYTGKEAEAFF
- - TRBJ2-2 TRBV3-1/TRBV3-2 TGTGCCAGCCAGAACACCGGGGAGCTGTTTTTT CASQNTGELFF
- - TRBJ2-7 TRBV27 TGTGCCAGCAGTTTATCCCCCCAGGGGACCTACGAGCAGTACTTC CASSLSPQGTYEQYF
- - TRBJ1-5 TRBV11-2 TGTGCCAGCAGCTTAGACACCCTAGGCAATCAGCCCCAGCATTTT CASSLDTLGNQPQHF
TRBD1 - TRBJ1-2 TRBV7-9 TGTGCCAGCAGTTTTGGACAGGGTGGCTACGGCTACACCTTC CASSFGQGGYGYTF
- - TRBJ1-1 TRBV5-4 TGTGCCAGCAGCTTGGCCAACAAGTTGAACACTGAAGCTTTCTTT CASSLANKLNTEAFF
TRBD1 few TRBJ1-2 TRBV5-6 TGTGCCAGCGACTACTACGGACAGGGCGGCGAAGGCTACACCTTC CASDYYGQGGEGYTF
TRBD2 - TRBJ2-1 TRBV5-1 TGCGCCAGCAGCTTGGGTCTAGCGGGAGGGCAGTTCTTC CASSLGLAGGQFF
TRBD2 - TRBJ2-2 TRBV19 TGTGCTTCAAAGCGGGGGAGGTACACCGGGGAGCTGTTTTTT CASKRGRYTGELFF
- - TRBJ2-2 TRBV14 TGTGCCAGCAGCCAAGCGGTCATGACTGCGGGGGGGGAGCTGTTTTTT CASSQAVMTAGGELFF
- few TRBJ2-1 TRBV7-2 TGTGCCAGCAGCTACCCGGACAACTACAATGAGCAGTTCTTC CASSYPDNYNEQFF
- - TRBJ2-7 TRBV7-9 TGTGCCAGCAGCCCCCTACTGGACAGCTACGAGCAGTACTTC CASSPLLDSYEQYF
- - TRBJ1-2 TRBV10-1 TGCGCCAGCAGTGAACCCGGACATCCCCAGGCCATGTATGGCTACACCTTC CASSEPGHPQAMYGYTF
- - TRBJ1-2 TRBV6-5 TGTGCCAGCACCGACGCGGGGGATGGCTACACCTTC CASTDAGDGYTF
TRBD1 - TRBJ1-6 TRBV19 TGTGCCAGTCGACCTCCGGGACAGGGGCGCGCGAGGCTGGGGGCACCCCTCCACTTT CASRPPGQGRARLGAPLHF
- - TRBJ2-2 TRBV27 TGTGCCAGCAGTTTATCGAGACTCCCTGGGGAGCTGTTTTTT CASSLSRLPGELFF
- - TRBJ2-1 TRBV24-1 TGTGCCACCTCCGAGGGATACAATGAGCAGTTCTTC CATSEGYNEQFF
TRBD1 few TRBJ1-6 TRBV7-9 TGTGCCAGCAGCTTACTCACGACAGGGCAACTCCACTTT CASSLLTTGQLHF
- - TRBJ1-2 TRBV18 TGTGCCAGCTCACCCGACAGACAGTATGGCTACACCTTC CASSPDRQYGYTF
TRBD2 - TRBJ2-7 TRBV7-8 TGTGCCAGCACCCTACGCGGGGGAGGCCGCACCTACGAGCAGTACTTC CASTLRGGGRTYEQYF
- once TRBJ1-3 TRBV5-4 TGTGCCAGCAGCCCGGGTTTGAACTCTGGAAACACCATATATTTT CASSPGLNSGNTIYF
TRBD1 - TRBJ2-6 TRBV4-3 TGCGCCAGCAGCCAAGATAGGCGACAGGGGGCGAGGGGGGCCAACGTCCTGACTTTC CASSQDRRQGARGANVLTF
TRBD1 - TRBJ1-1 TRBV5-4 TGTGCCAGCAGCCCGACAGGGAGTACCACTGAAGCTTTCTTT CASSPTGSTTEAFF
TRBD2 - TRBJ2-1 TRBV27 TGTGCCAGCAGTTTATTGGGACTAGCGGGCGACAATGAGCAGTTCTTC CASSLLGLAGDNEQFF
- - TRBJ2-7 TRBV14 TGTGCCAGCAGCCAAGTTGGCTCATGGAGGACCTACGAGCAGTACTTC CASSQVGSWRTYEQYF
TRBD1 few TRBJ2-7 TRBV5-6 TGTGCCAGCAGCCTGGGGACAGGGCACGACGAGCAGTACTTC CASSLGTGHDEQYF
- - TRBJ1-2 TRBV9 TGTGCCAGCAGCACCTCACAGGTACCTCTCCATGGCTACACCTTC CASSTSQVPLHGYTF
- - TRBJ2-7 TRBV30 TGTGCCTGGAGCAGGGGAGCAAAGGAGAACGAGCAGTACTTC CAWSRGAKENEQYF
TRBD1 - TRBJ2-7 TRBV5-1 TGCGCCAGCAGCTTAGAGACAGGGGGCTACGAGCAGTACTTC CASSLETGGYEQYF
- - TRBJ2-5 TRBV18 TGTGCCAGCTCACCACCGAGCTTACAAGAGACCCAGTACTTC CASSPPSLQETQYF
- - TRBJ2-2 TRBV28 TGTGCCAGCAGCCACCGAGGCACCGGGGAGCTGTTTTTT CASSHRGTGELFF
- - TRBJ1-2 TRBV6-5 TGTGCCAGCAAGTCCGGGGGGAAGGAGACATATGGCTACACCTTC CASKSGGKETYGYTF
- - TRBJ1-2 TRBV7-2 TGTGCCAGCAGCTCGCTGCGGCCCGGGTATGGCTACACCTTC CASSSLRPGYGYTF
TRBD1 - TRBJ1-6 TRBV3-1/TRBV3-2 TGTGCCAGCAGCCACCGCGACAGGGGGAATTCACCCCTCCACTTT CASSHRDRGNSPLHF
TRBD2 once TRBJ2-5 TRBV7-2 TGTGCCAGCAGCTTTGGGACTAGCGGGAGGAGGGAGACCCAGTACTTC CASSFGTSGRRETQYF
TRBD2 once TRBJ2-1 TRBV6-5 TGTGCCAGCAGTCGACTAGCGCCAACCGGGGATGAGCAGTTCTTC CASSRLAPTGDEQFF
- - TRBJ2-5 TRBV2 TGTGCCACCCAAGGGGAAGGGACCCAGTACTTC CATQGEGTQYF
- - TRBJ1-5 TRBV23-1 TGCGCCAGCCCAGGGCATCCCCAGCATTTT CASPGHPQHF
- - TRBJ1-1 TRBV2 TGTGCCAGCAGTGTCTTCCGTATGAACACTGAAGCTTTCTTT CASSVFRMNTEAFF
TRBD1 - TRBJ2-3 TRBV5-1 TGCGCCAGCAGCAATCTGGGACAGTTCACAGATACGCAGTATTTT CASSNLGQFTDTQYF
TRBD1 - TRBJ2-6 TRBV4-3 TGCGCCAGCAGCCAAGGGAGGACAGGGTGGGACGCTGGGGCCAACGTCCTGACTTTC CASSQGRTGWDAGANVLTF
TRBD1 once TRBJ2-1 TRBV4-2 TGTGCCAGCAGCTGGGACAGGGTCTACAATGAGCAGTTCTTC CASSWDRVYNEQFF
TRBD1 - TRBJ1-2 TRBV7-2 TGTGCCAGCAGCCATCCGGGACAGGGTGATGGCTACACCTTC CASSHPGQGDGYTF
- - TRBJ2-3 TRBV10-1 TGCGCCAGCAGCCCGGGTGGCACAGATACGCAGTATTTT CASSPGGTDTQYF
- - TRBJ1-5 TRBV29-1 TGCAGCGTTGTGGGGGGGGTTGGGCAGCCCCAGCATTTT CSVVGGVGQPQHF
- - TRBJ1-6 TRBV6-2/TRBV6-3 TGTGCCAGCAGCCTAGCGGACTTTGGGTCACCCCTCCACTTT CASSLADFGSPLHF
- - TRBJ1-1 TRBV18 TGTGCCAGCTCACCACCAGCGTTGTTGTCTGAAGCTTTCTTT CASSPPALLSEAFF
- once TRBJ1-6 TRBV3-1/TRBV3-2 TGTGCCAGCAGCCAAGGACAGTCTTATAATTCACCCCTCCACTTT CASSQGQSYNSPLHF